The 17 T cell receptor beta chains below all came from one sample that was sequenced in a study of PD-1 blockade in classical Hodgkin lymphoma. Assay: immunoSEQ multiplex PCR; the TCRdb copy retains only in-frame clones and omits some. In the table there are about 44,000 clones, 60% to 75% of which are singletons. As for time point: cycle 4 day 1 (C4D1), after 6 weeks of nivolumab. No patient escaped relapse after autologous stem cell transplantation, and brentuximab vedotin exposure varied. Here the sequenced sample was peripheral blood mononuclear cells (PBMCs), taken before the fourth cycle of nivolumab. The origin of the receptors is a human donor with classical Hodgkin lymphoma.

By sample share, this clone is medium-sized (0.01 to 0.1%). J is TRBJ2-1 and V is TRBV15, with D perhaps assigned TRBD1 or TRBD2 (6 bases each). The CDR3 loop spans 16 amino acids. Looked up from germline, CDR1 is LNHNV and CDR2 is YYDKDF (reference sequence). V was cut by 5 bases and J by 4 bases, with 18 bases left in between. The CDR3 DNA reads TGTGCCACCAGCGAGGGGGGCGGAAAAGGTTACAATGAGCAGTTCTTC. It is translated as CATSEGGGKGYNEQFF.

V is TRBV20-1 and J is TRBJ2-3; tentatively, D is TRBD1 or TRBD2 (5 bases each). Germline assignment: CDR1 DFQATT and CDR2 SNEGSKA (reference sequence). The CDR3 loop spans 11 amino acids. In nucleotides, the CDR3 is TGCAGCCCCGAGAGGGGTAGTACGCAGTATTTT. It encodes CSPERGSTQYF.

V gene TRBV5-1 combines with J gene TRBJ2-3, with D maybe TRBD2 (6 bases). The CDR3 extends over 15 amino acids. Germline V gene sequence: CDR1 SGHRS, CDR2 YFSETQ. Trimming took 0 bases from V and 5 from J, leaving 13 bases between them. This CDR3 reads CASSLGGAKGDTQYF. The CDR3 region has the DNA TGCGCCAGCAGCTTGGGCGGGGCTAAGGGAGATACGCAGTATTTT.

This clone is categorized as medium-sized. The chain carries TRBV7-3 and TRBJ1-3, with a tentative D call TRBD1 (6 bases). The CDR3 covers 18 residues. CDR1 is SGHTA, CDR2 FQGTGA, per germline. Between the trimmed V and J ends, which lost 3 bases and 4 bases, there was a span of 22 bases. CDR3 region: CASSFPHGDNALGNTIYF. DNA for the CDR3: TGTGCCAGCAGCTTTCCCCATGGGGACAACGCCTTAGGAAACACCATATATTTT.

This sequence joins TRBV6-5 and TRBJ2-1; the D is unclear. Per germline, CDR1 MNHEY and CDR2 SVGAGI. Trimming removed 0 bases at V and 8 bases at J, with 11 bases between. The CDR3 spans 14 residues. CDR3 nucleotides: TGTGCCAGCAGTTACTCGGCTACATACGATGAGCAGTTCTTC. This encodes CASSYSATYDEQFF.

The V call is TRBV11-3, the J call TRBJ2-1; maybe TRBD2 (5 bases). V was cut by 2 bases and J by 10 bases, with 6 bases left in between. Germline V gene lookup returns CDR1 SGHNT and CDR2 YENEEA. The CDR3 runs 11 residues. The CDR3: CASSLTGEQFF. The CDR3 DNA follows: TGTGCCAGCAGCTTAACGGGGGAGCAGTTCTTC.

This clone came up a few times. This chain joins TRBV18 and TRBJ1-1, with D unresolved. The V end was cut by 2 bases, the J end by 1 base, with 11 bases between. Germline V gene lookup returns CDR1 KGHSH and CDR2 LQKENI. The CDR3 extends over 15 amino acids. The CDR3 region has the DNA TGTGCCAGCTCACCAGGGAAGTTAGGGAACACTGAAGCTTTCTTT. It is translated as CASSPGKLGNTEAFF. The variable domain in full, with the rest retrieved from reference TRBV18 and TRBJ1-1, is NAGVMQNPRHLVRRRGQEARLRCSPMKGHSHVYWYRQLPEEGLKFMVYLQKENIIDESGMPKERFSAEFPKEGPSILRIQQVVRGDSAAYFCASSPGKLGNTEAFFGQGTRLTVV.

The J gene is TRBJ1-2, the V gene TRBV6-5; weak D call: TRBD1 (5 bases). Trimming pared 2 bases from V and 3 bases from J, leaving 16 bases between. Germline CDR1 MNHEY, CDR2 SVGAGI. The CDR3 spans 16 residues. CDR3 DNA sequence: TGTGCCAGCAGTTACATGCCCGGAACGGGGGACTATGGCTACACCTTC. The encoded protein is CASSYMPGTGDYGYTF.

The chain links TRBV28 to TRBJ2-4; 13 nucleotides align to TRBD2. After removal of 5 bases from V and 3 bases from J, the junction contained 10 bases not matched to a gene. The germline CDR1 and CDR2 sequences are MDHEN and SYDVKM. The CDR3 runs 18 residues. The CDR3 is CASSKLAGGPLVKNIQYF. The CDR3 DNA is TGTGCCAGCAGTAAACTAGCGGGAGGGCCGTTAGTCAAAAACATTCAGTACTTC.

The CDR3 coding sequence is TGTGCCAGCACCCCCCGGGGGCTGGGCACTGAAGCTTTCTTT. It codes for CASTPRGLGTEAFF. V and J are TRBV6-5 and TRBJ1-1; weak D call: TRBD1 (6 bases). The CDR3 has 14 amino acids. Trimming removed 7 bases from V and 4 bases from J, with 16 bases in between. The V gene's germline CDR1 is MNHEY and CDR2 SVGAGI.

This clone showed up just a few times. The CDR3 sequence: CASSFRGGIVNYGYTF. The CDR3, as DNA: TGTGCCAGCAGTTTTCGAGGGGGGATTGTTAACTATGGCTACACCTTC. This chain joins TRBV28 and TRBJ1-2; maybe TRBD1 (6 bases). V lost 3 bases to trimming and J lost 1 base, with 15 bases between them. Per germline, CDR1 MDHEN and CDR2 SYDVKM. This CDR3 region has 16 residues.

The gene calls are TRBV7-8 and TRBJ2-7, with 7 bases aligning to TRBD1. The CDR3 has 13 residues. Unmatched junction bases numbered 5, after V lost 7 bases and J lost 2 bases. CDR1 is SGHVS, CDR2 FQNEAQ, per germline. For the CDR3, the DNA is TGTGCCAGCACACGGGACAGCACCTACGAGCAGTACTTC. It is translated as CASTRDSTYEQYF. Filled out from reference TRBV7-8 and TRBJ2-7, the complete variable domain reads GAGVSQSPRYKVAKRGQDVALRCDPISGHVSLFWYQQALGQGPEFLTYFQNEAQLDKSGLPSDRFFAERPEGSVSTLKIQRTQQEDSAVYLCASTRDSTYEQYFGPGTRLTVT.

This clone has a handful of counts. The rearrangement links TRBV6-6 to TRBJ1-6; TRBD1 matches at 9 bases. J was trimmed by 8 bases and V by 6 bases; bases with no gene match: 2. Per the germline V gene, CDR1 is MNHNY and CDR2 is SVGAGI (reference sequence). The CDR3 consists of 13 residues. This chain's CDR3 is CASSRTGDSPLHF. DNA for the CDR3: TGTGCCAGCAGCCGGACAGGGGATTCACCCCTCCACTTT.

The CDR3 reads CASGSGTSGATAQYF. The CDR3 DNA is TGTGCCAGCGGGTCCGGGACTAGCGGGGCCACAGCGCAGTACTTC. The rearrangement joins TRBV28 to TRBJ2-7, with TRBD2 matching over 13 bases. From germline, CDR1 is MDHEN and CDR2 SYDVKM. The CDR3 consists of 15 residues. V shed 8 bases, J shed 9 bases, and the junction held 13 bases outside the gene matches. The whole variable domain, remainder taken from reference TRBV28 and TRBJ2-7, is DVKVTQSSRYLVKRTGEKVFLECVQDMDHENMFWYRQDPGLGLRLIYFSYDVKMKEKGDIPEGYSVSREKKERFSLILESASTNQTSMYLCASGSGTSGATAQYFGPGTRLTVT.

This clone was picked up a small number of times. For the CDR3, the DNA is TGTGCCAGTAAAGTTGCGTCCGGGACAGGGGGTAAGAATCAGCCCCAGCATTTT. Residues: CASKVASGTGGKNQPQHF. This rearrangement joins TRBV19 to TRBJ1-5, with 11 nucleotides matching TRBD1. The J segment lost 4 bases and the V segment lost 7 bases, leaving 15 bases of the junction unmatched. CDR1 and CDR2 from the germline V gene are LNHDA and SQIVND (reference sequence). CDR3 length: 18 amino acids.

The chain recombines TRBV19 with TRBJ2-1, with 8 bases identical to TRBD2. The CDR3 is 15 residues long. Per germline, CDR1 LNHDA and CDR2 SQIVND (reference sequence). Germline trimming cut 4 bases from V and 0 bases from J; bases unmatched to any gene: 2. CDR3 loop: CASSKLADSYNEQFF. In nucleotides, the CDR3 is TGTGCCAGTAGTAAACTAGCGGACTCCTACAATGAGCAGTTCTTC.

This clone was observed a few times. V usage is TRBV18 and J usage is TRBJ2-3; no reliable D call. The length of the CDR3 is 16 residues. CDR1 and CDR2 (germline): KGHSH, LQKENI. Trimming pared 2 bases from V and 0 bases from J, leaving 12 bases between. The CDR3 nucleotides read TGTGCCAGCTCACCAGAGCAGCGCAAAAGCACAGATACGCAGTATTTT. Its protein product is CASSPEQRKSTDTQYF.